The 23 T cell receptor beta chains reported below all come from one sample, sequenced in a study of regulatory T cells in long-lasting Graves disease. iRepertoire HTBI primers and Arm-PCR of CDR3 regions built TCR beta libraries. TCRdb ran MiXCR on the multiplex PCR reads and lists one entry per CDR3 protein. This sample yields about 450,000 distinct CDR3 sequences, of which around 15% are seen a single time; around a sixth belongs to the top ten. As for time point: newly diagnosed GD, antithyroid drugs for less than 3 months. The TCR library was made from RNA that had been extracted from PBMCs in TRIzol. This same sample was also part of a study on T cells in Graves' hyperthyroidism and ophthalmopathy.

The sample here was peripheral blood mononuclear cells (PBMCs), taken at new diagnosis, from a patient treated with antithyroid drugs. Receptor source: a woman in her forties or fifties with Graves disease.

The chain joins TRBV30 to TRBJ2-2; the match to TRBD1 covers 7 bases. V lost 1 base, J lost 5 bases, and 7 bases stayed unmatched. In germline, CDR1 is GTSNPN, CDR2 SVGIG (reference sequence). There are 15 residues in the CDR3. The CDR3 loop reads CAWSAPYRGTGELFF. CDR3 in DNA: TGTGCCTGGAGTGCCCCTTACAGGGGTACCGGGGAGCTGTTTTTT.

With regard to this clonotype: A read error may explain this, as a much larger clone is one base away. The CDR3 ends on some other residue instead of the conserved phenylalanine or tryptophan, so this is likely a read error. The rearrangement joins TRBV7-9 to TRBJ2-1; D unclear. Germline CDR1 SEHNR, CDR2 FQNEAQ (reference sequence). The CDR3 is 13 residues long. V lost 2 bases, J lost 8 bases, and 10 bases lay in between. The CDR3: CASSLFTRHEQFL. Here the CDR3 DNA reads TGTGCCAGCAGCTTATTCACGCGGCATGAGCAGTTCCTC.

This clonotype was seen repeatedly, ten times or more. This rearrangement joins TRBV19 to TRBJ2-7, with TRBD1 matching 8 bases. V gave up 6 bases and J gave up 3 bases; unmatched junction bases: 7. CDR3 length equals 14 residues. Germline V CDR1 and CDR2: LNHDA, SQIVND (reference sequence). The CDR3 is CASSSWTGSYEQYF. The CDR3, as DNA: TGTGCCAGTAGCTCCTGGACAGGGAGCTACGAGCAGTACTTC.

There are a few counts of this clonotype. The V and J genes are TRBV5-1 and TRBJ2-5; 8 positions match TRBD1. Trimming cost V 3 bases and J 2 bases; bases outside gene matches: 6. CDR1 SGHRS and CDR2 YFSETQ come from the germline V gene. This CDR3 is 15 amino acids long. CDR3 region: CASSWGTGTQETQYF. The CDR3 bases are TGCGCCAGCAGCTGGGGGACAGGAACTCAAGAGACCCAGTACTTC.

In this sample, this clonotype turned up many times. The chain recombines TRBV5-1 with TRBJ2-5; D is ambiguous. V lost 0 bases, J lost 2 bases, and 20 bases lay in between. Germline loops: CDR1 SGHRS, CDR2 YFSETQ. The CDR3 runs 18 residues. As DNA, the CDR3 is TGCGCCAGCAGCTTGGAGGGCCACGGTGCCCCGGCTCAAGAGACCCAGTACTTC. The encoded protein is CASSLEGHGAPAQETQYF.

This clonotype was detected a few times. The rearrangement uses TRBV19 and TRBJ1-2; D remains ambiguous. Germline V gives CDR1 LNHDA, CDR2 SQIVND (reference sequence). The length of the CDR3 is 12 residues. The V end was cut by 1 base, the J end by 7 bases, with 7 bases between. Written as DNA, the CDR3 is TGTGCCAGTAGTATAGCAATGGGTGGCTACACCTTC. It translates to CASSIAMGGYTF. The whole variable domain, filled in from reference TRBV19 and TRBJ1-2, reads DGGITQSPKYLFRKEGQNVTLSCEQNLNHDAMYWYRQDPGQGLRLIYYSQIVNDFQKGDIAEGYSVSREKKESFPLTVTSAQKNPTAFYLCASSIAMGGYTFGSGTRLTVV.

This clonotype was observed at least ten times. This sequence joins TRBV28 and TRBJ1-2; D possibly corresponds to TRBD1 (5 bases). Trimming left V 7 bases short and J 0 bases short, with 12 bases between. The CDR3 runs to 14 residues. The germline gives CDR1 MDHEN, CDR2 SYDVKM. CDR3 sequence (DNA): TGTGCCAGCACCGCGACAGACCCTAACTATGGCTACACCTTC. Translating gives CASTATDPNYGYTF.

CDR3 in amino acids: CASSPTGSNNQPQHF. CDR3 in DNA: TGCGCCAGCAGCCCCACCGGGTCTAACAATCAGCCCCAGCATTTT. The chain is built from TRBV5-1 and TRBJ1-5; D remains unclear. The germline V gene encodes CDR1 SGHRS and CDR2 YFSETQ. Trimming cost V 4 bases and J 3 bases, with 14 bases left between them. The CDR3 contains 15 residues.

This clonotype was found many times. This sequence joins TRBV3-1 and TRBJ2-7; 9 bases map to TRBD1. V lost 5 bases, J lost 6 bases, and 8 bases stayed unmatched. The CDR3 is 14 residues long. The V gene's germline CDR1 is LGHDT and CDR2 YNNKEL (reference sequence). CDR3 in DNA: TGTGCCAGCAGCACGGGACAGGGAAGTGGCGAGCAGTACTTC. Protein sequence: CASSTGQGSGEQYF.

This clonotype was counted ten times or more. The J gene is TRBJ2-7, the V gene TRBV5-5; D assignment may be TRBD1 or TRBD2 (6 bases each). Trimming removed 3 bases at V and 3 bases at J, with 16 bases between. This CDR3 comprises 15 residues. Germline CDR1 is SGHKS and CDR2 is YYEKEE (reference sequence). The CDR3 DNA follows: TGTGCCAGCAGCTGGGGCCCAGAGGGGGGCTACGAGCAGTACTTC. As protein: CASSWGPEGGYEQYF.

This clonotype was counted ten times or more. V and J are TRBV7-9 and TRBJ1-2; no firm D call. The CDR3 is made up of 13 amino acids. Looked up from germline, CDR1 is SEHNR and CDR2 is FQNEAQ (reference sequence). With 2 bases removed from V and 4 bases from J, the gap between germline ends came to 8 bases. The CDR3 reads CASSLLTVYGYTF. The DNA of the CDR3 is TGTGCCAGCAGCTTATTAACAGTCTATGGCTACACCTTC.

The chain joins TRBV2 to TRBJ2-1; the D gene is possibly TRBD1 (6 bases). Per the germline V gene, CDR1 is SNHLY and CDR2 is FYNNEI. V was cut by 2 bases and J by 8 bases, with 7 bases left in between. The CDR3 has 12 residues. The CDR3 protein is CASSEYRDEQFF. In nucleotides, the CDR3 is TGTGCCAGCAGTGAATACAGGGATGAGCAGTTCTTC.

The chain is built from TRBV28 and TRBJ2-5; 9 bases are shared with TRBD1. This CDR3 has 16 residues. The V and J ends lost 8 bases and 0 bases, in that order; junction bases with no gene match: 10. Germline V lookup: CDR1 MDHEN, CDR2 SYDVKM. In DNA, the CDR3 is TGTGCCAGCGGGACAGGGTTCCAGAAGTACCAAGAGACCCAGTACTTC. Residues: CASGTGFQKYQETQYF.

This clonotype was counted a few times. V and J are TRBV7-3 and TRBJ2-7; D is undetermined. The CDR3 runs 10 residues. Germline assignment: CDR1 SGHTA and CDR2 FQGTGA. V lost 11 bases and J 2 bases, leaving 7 bases between the germline ends. The CDR3 bases are TGTGCCGCATTGACCTACGAGCAGTACTTC. The encoded protein is CAALTYEQYF.

The chain employs TRBV13 and TRBJ2-2; D not resolved. V was pared by 1 base and J by 0 bases, with 9 bases between. Germline V gene sequence: CDR1 PRHDT, CDR2 FYEKMQ (reference sequence). CDR3 length: 16 amino acids. DNA of the CDR3: TGTGCCAGCAGCTTAGTTGTGGTTCCGAACACCGGGGAGCTGTTTTTT. Translated, it gives CASSLVVVPNTGELFF.

This clonotype was observed once. One end of the junction fails to match germline, which may point to a read error. The chain uses TRBV13 and TRBJ1-1, with 9 bases matching TRBD1. The CDR3 contains 15 residues. CDR1 PRHDT and CDR2 FYEKMQ come from the germline V gene (reference sequence). The CDR3 reads CASSFGDREGTGAFF. DNA for the CDR3: TGTGCCAGCAGCTTTGGGGACAGGGAGGGCACTGGAGCTTTCTTT.

A remark on this clonotype: This could be a read error, since a much larger clone is one nucleotide away. The V call is TRBV28, the J call TRBJ2-5, with TRBD2 as a possible D gene (5 bases). This CDR3 contains 16 residues. With 5 bases removed from V and 9 bases from J, the gap between germline ends came to 25 bases. Germline CDR1 reads MDHEN; CDR2 reads SYDVKM. In DNA form, the CDR3 reads TGTGCCAGCAGTCTCCTGGCTAGCCGAGTCCTCTCGGCCCAGTACTTC. Translating it yields CASSLLASRVLSAQYF.

In this sample, this clonotype turned up many times. The gene calls are TRBV3-1 and TRBJ2-1; D not certain. Germline V gene sequence: CDR1 LGHDT, CDR2 YNNKEL (reference sequence). This CDR3 region has 15 residues. V lost 0 bases, J lost 8 bases, and 14 bases lay in between. The CDR3 is CASSQDRFYGDEQFF. CDR3 in DNA: TGTGCCAGCAGCCAAGATAGATTTTACGGCGATGAGCAGTTCTTC.

In its sample, this clonotype was seen a few times. CDR3: CASSERQAGSYNEQFF. The CDR3 nucleotides are TGTGCCAGCAGTGAAAGGCAGGCGGGCTCCTACAATGAGCAGTTCTTC. The chain couples TRBV25-1 to TRBJ2-1; weak D call: TRBD2 (5 bases). The CDR3 contains 16 residues. V was cut by 2 bases and J by 0 bases, with 11 bases left in between. Per germline, CDR1 MGHDK and CDR2 SYGVNS.

The sample holds a few counts of this clonotype. The rearrangement uses TRBV6-1 and TRBJ2-1; the D gene is possibly TRBD1 (5 bases). The germline V gene has CDR1 MNHNS and CDR2 SASEGT. V dropped 7 bases and J dropped 1 base, with 11 bases sitting between them. The CDR3 has 14 amino acids. The CDR3 DNA reads TGTGCCAGCAATACACCAGGGTCCTACAATGAGCAGTTCTTC. This sequence encodes CASNTPGSYNEQFF.

V and J are TRBV30 and TRBJ2-1; 7 bases match TRBD2. J gave up 9 bases and V 5 bases, and 19 bases lay outside the gene matches. The CDR3 consists of 16 residues. Germline V gene sequence: CDR1 GTSNPN, CDR2 SVGIG (reference sequence). DNA for the CDR3: TGTGCCTGGGGACTTAGCGTAGGGAGGGCCCCTGTTGAGCAGTTCTTC. Protein product: CAWGLSVGRAPVEQFF.

This clonotype was seen only a few times. V is TRBV5-4 and J is TRBJ2-1; unclear D gene. The CDR3 contains 16 residues. V lost 0 bases and J 7 bases, leaving 17 bases between the germline ends. Germline values: CDR1 SGHNT, CDR2 YYREEE (reference sequence). In DNA, the CDR3 is TGTGCCAGCAGCTTGGCCGCGTTAGTCGGTCCGAATGAGCAGTTCTTC. This translates into CASSLAALVGPNEQFF.

The table lists this clonotype with a few counts. The J gene is TRBJ2-3, the V gene TRBV4-2; D ambiguous. V lost 9 bases and J 3 bases, leaving 22 bases between the germline ends. Germline lookup yields CDR1 LGHNA and CDR2 YNFKEQ. CDR3 size: 16 residues. The CDR3 DNA sequence: TGTGCCAGACCGTTTCTTAAGAAGTTTTCTACAGATACGCAGTATTTT. It is translated as CARPFLKKFSTDTQYF.